This T cell receptor (beta chain) was observed in a study of blood T cell repertoires in COVID-19. The protocol was immunoSEQ multiplex PCR, while the TCRdb copy is restricted to in-frame clones and leaves out a portion. The sample holds over 350,000 clones, more than 75% seen once. The CDR3 sequence is 15 residues long. In germline, CDR1 is SGHTA, CDR2 FQGNSA. Trimming left V 1 base short and J 4 bases short, with 11 bases between. The sequence came from a woman aged 30 to 39 with acute COVID-19. The chain joins TRBV7-2 to TRBJ2-1, with TRBD2 as a possible D gene (6 bases). The specimen was PBMCs or T cells enriched from blood (not recorded which). The CDR3 is CASSLVSGPYNEQFF. In DNA, the CDR3 is TGTGCCAGCAGCTTAGTTAGCGGCCCTTACAATGAGCAGTTCTTC.